This T cell receptor (beta chain) comes out of a study of blood T cells in healthy people across ages. Across the whole study: Capturing about one barcoded beta molecule per two T cells was achieved by template switching. Study-wide points: Possibly confounding the expanded clonotype changes was the fact that donor CMV status was unknown. As age increased, TCR beta diversity per million T cells fell in a roughly linear fashion.

With respect to this clonotype: The antigen remains undetermined.

The CDR3 has 15 amino acids. Trimming stripped 7 bases from V and 6 bases from J, with 19 bases between. A J-beta primer mix and a sample-barcoded 5' primer were used in a second PCR of about 7 to 12 cycles. Carrying 12 random nucleotides, a template-switch adaptor labeled each individual cDNA molecule. TCRdb re-analysed the 5' RACE reads in MiXCR, keeping a single row per CDR3 protein. The sample holds just under 750,000 distinct CDR3 sequences; 22% are singletons and the top ten take less than 25%. The source is a man in his 70s in good health. J is TRBJ2-4 and V is TRBV12-3 or TRBV12-4; D remains unclear. Input material: blood. The CDR3: CASIPDRTPINIQYF. The CDR3 nucleotides are TGTGCCAGCATCCCTGACCGGACGCCGATAAACATTCAGTACTTC.